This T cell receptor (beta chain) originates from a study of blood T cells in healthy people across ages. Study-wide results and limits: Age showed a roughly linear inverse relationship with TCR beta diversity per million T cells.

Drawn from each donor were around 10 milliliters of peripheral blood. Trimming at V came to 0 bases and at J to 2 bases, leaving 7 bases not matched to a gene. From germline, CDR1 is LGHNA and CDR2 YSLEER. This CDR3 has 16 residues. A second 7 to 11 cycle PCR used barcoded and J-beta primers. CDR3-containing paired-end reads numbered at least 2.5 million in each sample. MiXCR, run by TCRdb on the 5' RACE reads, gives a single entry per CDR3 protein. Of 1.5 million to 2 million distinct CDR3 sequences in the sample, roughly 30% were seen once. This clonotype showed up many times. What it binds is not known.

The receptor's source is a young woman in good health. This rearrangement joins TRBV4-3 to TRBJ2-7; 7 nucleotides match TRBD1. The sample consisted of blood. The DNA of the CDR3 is TGCGCCAGCAGCCAAGATAAACAGGGGTTCCCCTACGAGCAGTACTTC. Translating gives CASSQDKQGFPYEQYF.